This TCR beta chain was captured by sequencing in a study of T-cell memory formation after mild COVID-19. This clonotype has just a few counts. Its antigen is unidentified. General study results and limits: Later expanders leaned CD4+, whereas day 15 to 85 contracting clones were balanced CD4/CD8. Contracting CD4+ clones were located mainly in CM and EM, and CD8+ clones in EMRA.

The CDR3 length is 15 residues. The V segment lost 3 bases and the J segment 1 base; nucleotides outside the gene matches: 4. Germline assignment: CDR1 KGHDR and CDR2 SFDVKD. TCRdb ran MiXCR on the 5' RACE reads and lists one entry per CDR3 protein. The repertoire holds 470,000 or so distinct CDR3 sequences, with around 19% as singletons. What was sequenced was PBMCs or a T cell subset sorted from them (not recorded which). The rearrangement joins TRBV24-1 to TRBJ2-5; 7 bases are shared with TRBD1. This receptor was identified in an adult woman who had mild COVID-19 (a few samples of this study predate the infection). Cell type and time point are not known. CDR3 amino acids: CATSDHRGSQETQYF. The CDR3 DNA is TGTGCCACCAGTGATCACAGGGGTAGCCAAGAGACCCAGTACTTC.